Listed below are T cell receptor beta chains from one sample, sequenced in a study of T cell repertoires and Cas9 in healthy adults. Clones were sequenced by immunoSEQ multiplex PCR, and TCRdb holds only the in-frame ones, with some missing. In the table there are approximately 23,000 clones, 91% of which are singletons. Material for sequencing was CD4+ effector T cells (CD127+, CD25-, CD137-, CD154-) from PBMCs; culture status not recorded. Receptor source: a human donor in good health. Each CDR3 is given with its conserved first and last residue. D genes are given only for firm matches. For some rows the clone size is stated as once, few or many, or as a class when expanded; others skip it.

v_call	j_call	d_call	cdr3_length	clone_size	cdr3_nt	cdr3_aa
TRBV18	TRBJ2-6	TRBD1	17	-	TGTGCCAGCGCCCGGACAGGGATGATCCCTGGGGCCAACGTCCTGACTTTC	CASARTGMIPGANVLTF
TRBV9	TRBJ1-5	TRBD1	15	-	TGTGCCAGCAGCGTAACCGACAGGGCGGGTCAGCCCCAGCATTTT	CASSVTDRAGQPQHF
TRBV5-1	TRBJ2-5	TRBD2	15	-	TGCGCCAGCAGCCCGGGGGGGTCTTCCCGGGAGACCCAGTACTTC	CASSPGGSSRETQYF
TRBV28	TRBJ2-7	TRBD1	12	once	TGTGCCGGCCGGGACAGGGATCAAGAGCAGTACTTC	CAGRDRDQEQYF
TRBV11-3	TRBJ2-3	-	14	-	TGTGCCAGCAGCCTGGGGGGGGCCACAGATACGCAGTATTTT	CASSLGGATDTQYF
TRBV19	TRBJ2-2	-	15	few	TGTGCCAGTAGTCCGGCCGGGACGAACACCGGGGAGCTGTTTTTT	CASSPAGTNTGELFF
TRBV9	TRBJ2-1	-	13	-	TGTGCCAGCAGCAGGGGCCTTGCCAATGAGCAGTTCTTC	CASSRGLANEQFF
TRBV6-4	TRBJ1-2	-	17	-	TGTGCCAGCAGTCCAAGGACGGGGGTAAAAACAAACTATGGCTACACCTTC	CASSPRTGVKTNYGYTF
TRBV28	TRBJ1-5	TRBD1	15	-	TGTGCCAGCACCCAGGGGACAGGGAGCAATCAGCCCCAGCATTTT	CASTQGTGSNQPQHF
TRBV6-1	TRBJ2-3	-	14	-	TGTGCCAGCAGTGAGATCTCTAGCACAGATACGCAGTATTTT	CASSEISSTDTQYF
TRBV23-1	TRBJ2-2	-	16	-	TGCGCCAGCAGTCTTGTGGGGACGGAGAACACCGGGGAGCTGTTTTTT	CASSLVGTENTGELFF
TRBV11-2	TRBJ2-3	-	12	-	TGTGCCAGCAGCCCGGGAGTGGCTACGCAGTATTTT	CASSPGVATQYF
TRBV6-5	TRBJ2-3	-	15	-	TGTGCCAGCAGTTACTCCAAGTCCCGGGCAGATACGCAGTATTTT	CASSYSKSRADTQYF
TRBV19	TRBJ1-1	-	13	-	TGTGCCAGTAGTTGGGGCAAGAACACTGAAGCTTTCTTT	CASSWGKNTEAFF
TRBV2	TRBJ1-1	TRBD1	14	-	TGTGCCAGCAGTCCCAGACAGGGAGCCACTGAAGCTTTCTTT	CASSPRQGATEAFF
TRBV10-3	TRBJ1-3	TRBD1	17	-	TGTGCCATCAGTTCCTTGGGACAGGACATCTCTGGAAACACCATATATTTT	CAISSLGQDISGNTIYF
TRBV14	TRBJ2-7	-	14	-	TGTGCCAGCAGCCAATTCCAAAGCTCCTACGAGCAGTACTTC	CASSQFQSSYEQYF
TRBV11-1	TRBJ2-7	-	15	-	TGTGCCAGCAGCGCACAAGGCGGATCCACCTACGAGCAGTACTTC	CASSAQGGSTYEQYF
TRBV5-4	TRBJ2-7	TRBD2	15	-	TGTGCCAGCAGCCCCCTCGGTCCAGCGGGAGGGGAGCAGTACTTC	CASSPLGPAGGEQYF
TRBV7-2	TRBJ1-1	TRBD1	14	-	TGTGCCAGCAGGGCGGGGACAGCCAACACTGAAGCTTTCTTT	CASRAGTANTEAFF
TRBV27	TRBJ1-3	-	17	-	TGTGCCAGCAGTTTATCGGGACAAACTACGACTGGAAACACCATATATTTT	CASSLSGQTTTGNTIYF
TRBV7-9	TRBJ2-3	TRBD2	17	-	TGTGCCAGCAGCTCGGGGGGTACTAGCGGGAGGGCAGATACGCAGTATTTT	CASSSGGTSGRADTQYF
TRBV4-3	TRBJ1-4	-	17	-	TGCGCCAGCAGCCAAGAACTGTCGACAGCAACTAATGAAAAACTGTTTTTT	CASSQELSTATNEKLFF
TRBV19	TRBJ2-2	TRBD2	16	few	TGTGCCAGTAGTATAGTAGCGGGAGGGTACACCGGGGAGCTGTTTTTT	CASSIVAGGYTGELFF
TRBV11-2	TRBJ2-7	-	14	-	TGTGCCAGCAGCTTTTCGCAGGGTCCCTACGAGCAGTACTTC	CASSFSQGPYEQYF
TRBV25-1	TRBJ2-5	-	15	once	TGTGCCAGCACCCCACCGCGAGGGATTCAAGAGACCCAGTACTTC	CASTPPRGIQETQYF
TRBV11-2	TRBJ1-1	-	12	-	TGTGCCAGCAGATCTGCGGGCACTGAAGCTTTCTTT	CASRSAGTEAFF
TRBV30	TRBJ2-1	-	11	-	TGTGCCTGGGACCAAGACAATGAGCAGTTCTTC	CAWDQDNEQFF
TRBV5-1	TRBJ1-1	-	12	-	TGCGCCAGCAGCTTGAAAGGATATGAAGCTTTCTTT	CASSLKGYEAFF